This TCR beta chain was identified during a study of OX40 agonist ivuxolimab in advanced cancers. Study-wide background: People in dose escalation had one of these cancers: hepatocellular carcinoma, melanoma, renal cell or head and neck cancer. General study points: Among patients with partial responses at 0.1-3.0 mg/kg, clonal expansion was among the lowest. Also present in some nonresponders was a low level of normalized T-cell clonal expansion.

With respect to this clone: What it binds is unknown. A read error may account for a junction end that differs from germline. The sample holds other DNA sequences that translate to the same CDR3.

TCRdb's copy holds only in-frame clones and misses some; the assay was immunoSEQ multiplex PCR. The sample carries about 67,000 clones, approximately 85% recorded once. CDR3 length: 12 amino acids. The germline V gene encodes CDR1 SQVTM and CDR2 ANQGSEA. This TCR derives from an adult with an advanced solid tumor such as melanoma, head and neck, liver or kidney cancer. The sample in question was CD4+ or CD8+ T cells sorted from blood, obtained in a trial of the OX40 agonist ivuxolimab. The chain joins TRBV29-1 to TRBJ2-5, with D tentatively TRBD1 or TRBD2 (5 bases each). The CDR3 DNA reads TGTAGCGCATACAGGTCCCAGGAGACCCAGTACTTC. Encoded protein: CSAYRSQETQYF. The full variable domain, in which reference TRBV29-1 and TRBJ2-5 provide the parts outside the CDR3, is SAVISQKPSRDICQRGTSLTIQCQVDSQVTMMFWYRQQPGQSLTLIATANQGSEATYESGFVIDKFPISRPNLTFSTLTVSNMSPEDSSIYLCSAYRSQETQYFGPGTRLLVL.